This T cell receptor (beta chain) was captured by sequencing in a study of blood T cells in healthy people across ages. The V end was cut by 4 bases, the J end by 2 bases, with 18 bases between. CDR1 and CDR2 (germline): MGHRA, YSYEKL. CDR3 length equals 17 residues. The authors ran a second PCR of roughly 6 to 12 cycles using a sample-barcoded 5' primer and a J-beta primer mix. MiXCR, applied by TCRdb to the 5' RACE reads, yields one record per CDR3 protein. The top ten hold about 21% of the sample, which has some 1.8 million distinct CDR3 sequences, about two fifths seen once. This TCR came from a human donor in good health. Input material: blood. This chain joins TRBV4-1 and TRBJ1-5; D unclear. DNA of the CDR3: TGCGCCAGCAGCCCCATTGCCGTGGGGAATGGCAATCAGCCCCAGCATTTT. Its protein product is CASSPIAVGNGNQPQHF.